A single sample is the source of the 21 T cell receptor beta chains below, sequenced in a study of CD8+ T cells in alopecia areata. Sequencing relied on a cDNA template that was reverse transcribed from extracted RNA. TCRdb's table, derived via immunoSEQ multiplex PCR, lists solely in-frame clones and lacks some. The sample contains 130,000 to 150,000 clones, 82% of which appear only once. Regarding treatment: oral pan-JAK inhibitor, 5-10 mg twice daily. Sequencing was performed on CD8+ T cells sorted from blood, taken at week 4, from a patient treated with tofacitinib. The receptors here all came from a human donor with alopecia areata.

The CDR3 DNA is TGTGCCAGCGAGTTGGGGGGTGGTAACAATGAGCAGTTCTTC. As protein: CASELGGGNNEQFF. J is TRBJ2-1 and V is TRBV7-6; D perhaps matches TRBD2 (6 bases). The germline V gene has CDR1 SGHVS and CDR2 FNYEAQ. Trimming removed 8 bases at V and 5 bases at J, with 16 bases between. The length of the CDR3 is 14 residues.

The chain employs TRBV27 and TRBJ2-5, with TRBD2 matching 10 bases. Germline CDR1 reads MNHEY; CDR2 reads SMNVEV (reference sequence). V lost 7 bases, J lost 5 bases, and 10 bases stayed unmatched. The CDR3 length is 15 residues. In DNA form, the CDR3 reads TGTGCCAGCACTCCTAGCGGGGGCCCTGGGGAGACCCAGTACTTC. As protein: CASTPSGGPGETQYF.

V usage is TRBV30 and J usage is TRBJ2-5; no reliable D call. CDR1 GTSNPN and CDR2 SVGIG come from the germline V gene (reference sequence). The CDR3 covers 14 residues. Trimming removed 1 base from V and 5 bases from J, with 14 bases in between. The CDR3 loop is CAWSDLPTRETQYF. The CDR3 region has the DNA TGTGCCTGGAGTGATCTCCCGACGAGGGAGACCCAGTACTTC.

The rearrangement uses TRBV7-2 and TRBJ2-2; D gene unclear. V was trimmed by 3 bases and J by 5 bases, leaving 19 bases between them. This CDR3 has 17 residues. Germline values: CDR1 SGHTA, CDR2 FQGNSA. In DNA, the CDR3 is TGTGCCAGCAGCTTTTTTGGCGGTAGAATTAAGACCGGGGAGCTGTTTTTT. It translates to CASSFFGGRIKTGELFF. Together with reference TRBV7-2 and TRBJ2-2, the CDR3 gives the full variable domain: GAGVSQSPSNKVTEKGKDVELRCDPISGHTALYWYRQSLGQGLEFLIYFQGNSAPDKSGLPSDRFSAERTGGSVSTLTIQRTQQEDSAVYLCASSFFGGRIKTGELFFGEGSRLTVL.

This clone appeared a few times. The chain is built from TRBV4-3 and TRBJ2-7; D gene uncertain. There are 16 residues in the CDR3. Germline values: CDR1 LGHNA, CDR2 YSLEER. V was trimmed by 2 bases and J by 3 bases, leaving 17 bases between them. The CDR3: CASSQSLDLTLYEQYF. Written as DNA, the CDR3 is TGCGCCAGCAGCCAAAGTCTAGACCTAACCCTCTACGAGCAGTACTTC.

The table lists this clone with many counts. V gene TRBV7-9 combines with J gene TRBJ2-2; 12 bases are a match to TRBD2. Looked up from germline, CDR1 is SEHNR and CDR2 is FQNEAQ (reference sequence). The CDR3 is 18 residues long. V lost 5 bases and J lost 0; bases outside the gene matches: 7. The CDR3 reads CASSPSASGGANTGELFF. The CDR3 DNA sequence: TGTGCCAGCAGCCCTAGCGCTAGCGGGGGGGCGAACACCGGGGAGCTGTTTTTT.

The table lists this clone with a few counts. The chain is built from TRBV5-6 and TRBJ2-5; D remains unclear. Trimming left V 0 bases short and J 9 bases short, with 18 bases between. The CDR3 has 15 residues. CDR1 SGHDT and CDR2 YYEEEE come from the germline V gene. The CDR3 bases are TGTGCCAGCAGCTTGGCCGCGGTCCCACTTGAGGCCCAGTACTTC. It translates to CASSLAAVPLEAQYF.

The chain couples TRBV4-1 to TRBJ2-7, with a weak D call TRBD1 (6 bases). V was trimmed by 3 bases and J by 7 bases, leaving 19 bases between them. From germline, CDR1 is MGHRA and CDR2 YSYEKL. This CDR3 spans 15 amino acids. This CDR3 is CASSHQQGLVGEQYF. DNA of the CDR3: TGCGCCAGCAGCCATCAACAGGGTTTGGTGGGGGAGCAGTACTTC.

The genes are TRBV5-6 and TRBJ2-3; the D call may be TRBD1 or TRBD2 (5 bases each). There are 15 residues in the CDR3. The ends were cut back, 5 bases at V and 6 bases at J, with 19 bases in the middle. Germline CDR1 and CDR2: SGHDT and YYEEEE. CDR3 sequence reads: CASSPFGTGIDTQYF. Here the CDR3 DNA reads TGTGCCAGCAGTCCTTTTGGGACCGGGATTGATACGCAGTATTTT.

The chain is built from TRBV4-1 and TRBJ1-1, with D perhaps matching TRBD1 (5 bases). The CDR3 consists of 14 residues. V was trimmed by 2 bases and J by 7 bases, leaving 14 bases between them. Germline lookup yields CDR1 MGHRA and CDR2 YSYEKL. CDR3 bases: TGCGCCAGCAGCCAACTCAGGGAGAGAGATGAAGCTTTCTTT. Translating gives CASSQLRERDEAFF.

This clone was seen just once. V usage is TRBV5-4 and J usage is TRBJ2-7, with 12 bases that match TRBD2. The germline gives CDR1 SGHNT, CDR2 YYREEE (reference sequence). This CDR3 has 16 amino acids. V lost 2 bases, J lost 5 bases, and 8 bases stayed unmatched. CDR3 nucleotides: TGTGCCAGCAGCTTTCTAGCGGGGGGGCCAATCCACGAGCAGTACTTC. It codes for CASSFLAGGPIHEQYF.

The chain couples TRBV6-5 to TRBJ2-7, with D hard to call. The CDR3 consists of 11 residues. CDR1 and CDR2 (germline): MNHEY, SVGAGI. V was shortened by 2 bases and J by 6 bases, with 5 bases between the two germline ends. CDR3 nucleotide sequence: TGTGCCAGCAGTTACGTGGGCGAGCAGTACTTC. This encodes CASSYVGEQYF.

This clone was seen more than once but under ten times. The CDR3 loop is CASSASQGIYNEQFF. The CDR3 coding sequence is TGCGCCAGCAGCGCGTCACAGGGGATCTACAATGAGCAGTTCTTC. The chain employs TRBV5-1 and TRBJ2-1; 7 bases line up with TRBD1. The CDR3 runs to 15 residues. Germline trimming cut 4 bases from V and 3 bases from J; bases unmatched to any gene: 7. The germline gives CDR1 SGHRS, CDR2 YFSETQ.

The chain has TRBV5-1 and TRBJ2-3; 11 nucleotides agree with TRBD2. Losses at the gene ends were 4 bases for V and 5 bases for J; bases not matched to a gene: 3. The CDR3 length is 14 residues. CDR1 is SGHRS, CDR2 YFSETQ, per germline. CDR3 in amino acids: CASSPGLAGDTQYF. CDR3 nucleotides: TGCGCCAGCAGCCCAGGACTAGCGGGAGATACGCAGTATTTT.

This clone was seen only a few times. The V call is TRBV7-2, the J call TRBJ2-7, with 7 bases matching TRBD2. The CDR3 spans 15 residues. Per the germline V gene, CDR1 is SGHTA and CDR2 is FQGNSA. Trimming cost V 7 bases and J 4 bases; bases outside gene matches: 13. The CDR3 loop reads CASTDWGGTTYEQYF. The CDR3 DNA reads as TGTGCCAGCACCGACTGGGGGGGAACCACTTACGAGCAGTACTTC.

This clone occurred once. Here the CDR3 reads CASSELVRNEQFF. CDR3 nucleotide sequence: TGTGCCAGCAGTGAACTAGTCAGGAATGAGCAGTTCTTC. The J gene is TRBJ2-1, the V gene TRBV2; D gene unclear. V was clipped by 2 bases and J by 7 bases, with 9 bases between them. Germline loops: CDR1 SNHLY, CDR2 FYNNEI. This CDR3 has 13 amino acids.

This sequence joins TRBV30 and TRBJ2-5; 7 nucleotides align to TRBD2. Germline values: CDR1 GTSNPN, CDR2 SVGIG (reference sequence). The trim removed 1 base at V and 1 base at J, leaving 9 bases unmatched. The CDR3 is 16 residues long. For the CDR3, the DNA is TGTGCCTGGAGTGCCAACCTGGGGGGGACCCAAGAGACCCAGTACTTC. Its translation is CAWSANLGGTQETQYF.

The J gene is TRBJ2-1, the V gene TRBV10-3; D may be TRBD2 (6 bases). The CDR3 totals 15 residues. Germline V gene sequence: CDR1 ENHRY, CDR2 SYGVKD. Trimming removed 9 bases from V and 3 bases from J, with 18 bases in between. The CDR3 region has the DNA TGTGCCATGAGCGACCGGGACTCCAGCTACAATGAGCAGTTCTTC. It encodes CAMSDRDSSYNEQFF.

This chain connects TRBV7-2 to TRBJ2-1; 9 bases line up with TRBD2. Germline CDR1 SGHTA, CDR2 FQGNSA. The length of the CDR3 is 15 residues. V lost 1 base, J lost 4 bases, and 2 bases stayed unmatched. The CDR3 DNA sequence: TGTGCCAGCAGCTTAGACCTAGCGGGGTACAATGAGCAGTTCTTC. Protein sequence: CASSLDLAGYNEQFF.

This chain joins TRBV29-1 and TRBJ2-1; 8 positions match TRBD2. V lost 7 bases and J lost 5; bases outside the gene matches: 7. The CDR3 spans 13 residues. Germline V lookup: CDR1 SQVTM, CDR2 ANQGSEA. The CDR3 loop is CSADGGADNEQFF. The CDR3 bases are TGCAGCGCAGACGGGGGGGCAGACAATGAGCAGTTCTTC.

The J gene is TRBJ2-5, the V gene TRBV2; D is tentatively TRBD1 or TRBD2 (5 bases each). This CDR3 has 15 amino acids. Trimming left V 4 bases short and J 1 base short, with 13 bases between. The V gene's germline CDR1 is SNHLY and CDR2 FYNNEI. DNA for the CDR3: TGTGCCAGCAGTGGGGGACGGAGAGGCCAAGAGACCCAGTACTTC. It codes for CASSGGRRGQETQYF.